This T cell receptor (beta chain) was captured by sequencing in a study of T cell responses to AZD1222 COVID-19 vaccine. Whole-study findings and limits: Spike-wide coverage was observed for vaccine-associated CD4 TCRs, with dominant responses at 160-218 and 743-854.

The protocol was immunoSEQ multiplex PCR, while the TCRdb copy is restricted to in-frame clones and leaves out a portion. This table holds 150,000 to 200,000 clones, roughly 87% found once. Comment on this clone: Its cognate antigen is unknown.

V was cut by 1 base and J by 5 bases, with 3 bases left in between. Germline loops: CDR1 SGHTA, CDR2 FQGNSA. The CDR3 extends over 12 amino acids. The chain is built from TRBV7-2 and TRBJ1-5; D not resolved. The clonotype comes from an adult who received the AZD1222 COVID-19 vaccine. The sequencing here drew on peripheral blood, taken 28 days after the second AZD1222 dose. CDR3 coding DNA: TGTGCCAGCAGCTTAGGAGATCAGCCCCAGCATTTT. Translation: CASSLGDQPQHF.